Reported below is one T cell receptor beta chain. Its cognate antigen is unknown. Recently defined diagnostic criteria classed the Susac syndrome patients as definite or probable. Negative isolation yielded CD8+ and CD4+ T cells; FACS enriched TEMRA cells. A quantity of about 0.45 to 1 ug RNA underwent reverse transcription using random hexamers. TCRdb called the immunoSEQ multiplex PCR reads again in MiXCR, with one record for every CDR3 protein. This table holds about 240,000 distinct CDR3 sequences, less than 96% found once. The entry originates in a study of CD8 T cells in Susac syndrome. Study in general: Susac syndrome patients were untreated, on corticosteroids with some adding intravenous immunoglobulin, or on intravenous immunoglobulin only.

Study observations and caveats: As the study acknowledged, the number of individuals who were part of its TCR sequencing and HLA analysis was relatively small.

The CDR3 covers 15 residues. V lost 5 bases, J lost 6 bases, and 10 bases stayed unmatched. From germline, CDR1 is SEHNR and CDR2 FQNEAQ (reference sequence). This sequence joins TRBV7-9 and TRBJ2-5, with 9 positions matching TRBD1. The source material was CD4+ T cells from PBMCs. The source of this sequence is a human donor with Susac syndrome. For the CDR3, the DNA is TGTGCCAGCAGCCGGATCCGGACAGGGGAAAAGACCCAGTACTTC. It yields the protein CASSRIRTGEKTQYF.